This T cell receptor beta chain was documented in a study of OX40 agonist ivuxolimab in advanced cancers. Sequenced by immunoSEQ multiplex PCR; TCRdb stores in-frame clones only, minus some. Here the sample spans 40,000 or so clones, about 89% being singletons. At baseline, cycle 4 day 1, and cycle 7 day 1, blood was sampled. The CDR3 has 16 residues. Germline trimming cut 4 bases from V and 0 bases from J; bases unmatched to any gene: 8. CDR1 is SGHNT, CDR2 YYREEE, per germline (reference sequence). This material consisted of CD4+ or CD8+ T cells sorted from blood, taken in a trial of the OX40 agonist ivuxolimab. This sequence originates from an adult with an advanced solid tumor such as melanoma, head and neck, liver or kidney cancer. The rearrangement links TRBV5-4 to TRBJ2-7, with TRBD1 matching over 9 bases. The CDR3 sequence is CASSVGQGPSSYEQYF. As DNA, the CDR3 is TGTGCCAGCAGCGTAGGACAGGGGCCGAGCTCCTACGAGCAGTACTTC. Supplemented by reference TRBV5-4 and TRBJ2-7, the full variable domain reads ETGVTQSPTHLIKTRGQQVTLRCSSQSGHNTVSWYQQALGQGPQFIFQYYREEENGRGNFPPRFSGLQFPNYSSELNVNALELDDSALYLCASSVGQGPSSYEQYFGPGTRLTVT.